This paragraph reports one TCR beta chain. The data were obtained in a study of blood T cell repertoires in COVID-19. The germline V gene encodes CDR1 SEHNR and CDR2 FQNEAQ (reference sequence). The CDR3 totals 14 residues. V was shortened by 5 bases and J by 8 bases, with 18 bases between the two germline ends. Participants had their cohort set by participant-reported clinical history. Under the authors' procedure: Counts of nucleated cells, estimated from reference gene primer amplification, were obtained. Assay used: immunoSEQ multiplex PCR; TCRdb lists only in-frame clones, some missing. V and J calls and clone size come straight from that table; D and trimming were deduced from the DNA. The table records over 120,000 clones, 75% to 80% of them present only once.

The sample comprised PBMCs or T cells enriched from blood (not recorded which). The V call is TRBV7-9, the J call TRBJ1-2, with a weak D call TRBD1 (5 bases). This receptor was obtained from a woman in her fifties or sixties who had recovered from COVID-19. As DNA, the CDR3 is TGTGCCAGCAGCCCGCGCAGGGACTCCGGGGGCTACACCTTC. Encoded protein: CASSPRRDSGGYTF.